The present entry profiles one T cell receptor (beta chain) with its context. Its target is not known. This CDR3 is 13 amino acids long. The V and J ends lost 4 bases and 1 base respectively, with 8 bases between them. Germline V lookup: CDR1 SNHLY, CDR2 FYNNEI. The data belong to a study of cytomegalovirus exposure and HLA in healthy donors. General study points: Across donors, sequencing depth was assumed by presence/absence analyses to be roughly uniform. The CMV antigen specificity of a few CMV-associated chains was confirmed through in vitro analysis. Most TCRs appeared rarely, but some public TCRs recurred in many donors. A later analysis by the authors found several of the most significant clusters apparently linked to common viral pathogens.

PCR involved 60 Vbeta and 13 Jbeta primers. The method was immunoSEQ multiplex PCR; TCRdb's version includes in-frame clones alone and lacks a portion of them. The sample has around 140,000 clones; about three quarters are singletons. The clonotype originates from a female donor in good health and CMV-seronegative. The sequenced sample consisted of PBMCs. The J gene is TRBJ2-7, the V gene TRBV2, with D uncertain. The CDR3 loop reads CASSGQNSYEQYF. The CDR3 DNA sequence: TGTGCCAGCAGTGGGCAGAATTCCTACGAGCAGTACTTC.